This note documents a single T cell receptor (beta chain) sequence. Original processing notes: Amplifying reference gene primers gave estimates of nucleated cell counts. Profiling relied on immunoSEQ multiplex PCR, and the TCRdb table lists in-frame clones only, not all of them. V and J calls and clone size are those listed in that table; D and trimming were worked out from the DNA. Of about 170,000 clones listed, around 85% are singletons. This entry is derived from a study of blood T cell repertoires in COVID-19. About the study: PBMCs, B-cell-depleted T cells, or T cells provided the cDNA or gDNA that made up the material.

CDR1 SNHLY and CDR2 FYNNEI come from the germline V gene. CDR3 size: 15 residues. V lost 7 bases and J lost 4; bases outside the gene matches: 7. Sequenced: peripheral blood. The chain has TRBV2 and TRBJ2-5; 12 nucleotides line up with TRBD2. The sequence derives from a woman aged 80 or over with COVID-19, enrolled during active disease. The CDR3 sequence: CASKASGGASETQYF. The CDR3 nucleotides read TGTGCCAGCAAGGCTAGCGGGGGGGCGTCAGAGACCCAGTACTTC.